One sample yielded the 27 T cell receptor beta chains listed below, sequenced in a study of shared clonotypes between healthy human individuals. Libraries were prepared by immunoSEQ multiplex PCR; TCRdb keeps only in-frame clonotypes and omits some of them. Of 490,000 or so clones in the sample, around 80% were seen once. Sequenced material: PBMCs. These receptors all stem from a woman aged 40 to 55 in good health. Some clones in this sample may be carry-over from other donors' samples.

This rearrangement joins TRBV30 to TRBJ1-5; 7 bases fit TRBD1. The length of the CDR3 is 14 residues. Germline loops: CDR1 GTSNPN, CDR2 SVGIG (reference sequence). J was trimmed by 3 bases and V by 4 bases; bases with no gene match: 6. The CDR3 region has the DNA TGTGCCTGGACCGTGGGACAGCCCAATCAGCCCCAGCATTTT. Translated: CAWTVGQPNQPQHF.

The V gene is TRBV30, the J gene TRBJ1-1, with D hard to call. The CDR3 runs 12 residues. The V gene lost 3 bases and the J gene lost 3 bases, with 8 bases spanning the gap. Germline loops: CDR1 GTSNPN, CDR2 SVGIG (reference sequence). The DNA for the CDR3 is TGTGCCTGGAGGCGAGGGTACACTGAAGCTTTCTTT. This translates into CAWRRGYTEAFF.

V gene TRBV28 combines with J gene TRBJ2-3, with 8 nucleotides matching TRBD2. This CDR3 spans 20 amino acids. After removal of 3 bases from V and 0 bases from J, the junction contained 17 bases not matched to a gene. Germline-derived CDR1 and CDR2 are MDHEN and SYDVKM. The CDR3 DNA sequence: TGTGCCAGCAGTTTTCCGGGACTAGGCCTACAGGTTGGGAGCACAGATACGCAGTATTTT. Amino acid sequence: CASSFPGLGLQVGSTDTQYF.

The chain links TRBV7-3 to TRBJ2-4; D unresolved. Trimming cost V 0 bases and J 1 base, with 4 bases left between them. The CDR3 sequence is 14 residues long. Germline V gives CDR1 SGHTA, CDR2 FQGTGA. CDR3 nucleotide sequence: TGTGCCAGCAGCTTAACTGGGGCCAAAAACATTCAGTACTTC. Residues: CASSLTGAKNIQYF.

Points on this clone: This sample includes further DNA sequences coding for the same CDR3. This chain links TRBV29-1 with TRBJ2-5; 7 bases map to TRBD1. Trimming took 4 bases from V and 2 from J; bases not matched to a gene: 1. Germline assignment: CDR1 SQVTM and CDR2 ANQGSEA. The CDR3 consists of 12 residues. CDR3 sequence reads: CSVGQGQETQYF. The CDR3 DNA sequence: TGCAGCGTTGGACAGGGACAAGAGACCCAGTACTTC.

The chain joins TRBV29-1 to TRBJ1-1, with unresolved D. The CDR3 sequence is 11 residues long. Trimming shortened V by 8 bases and J by 3 bases, and 10 bases separated the two germline ends. Germline CDR1 reads SQVTM; CDR2 reads ANQGSEA. This CDR3 is CSPSYHTEAFF. The CDR3 coding sequence is TGCAGCCCCAGCTATCACACTGAAGCTTTCTTT.

This clone was counted a single time. This chain joins TRBV19 and TRBJ1-1, with no clear D. Between the trimmed V and J ends, which lost 10 bases and 4 bases, there was a span of 16 bases. The V gene's germline CDR1 is LNHDA and CDR2 SQIVND (reference sequence). This CDR3 contains 13 residues. Here the CDR3 reads CATRNGETTEAFF. The DNA of the CDR3 is TGTGCCACTCGTAACGGCGAGACCACTGAAGCTTTCTTT.

This clone has a handful of counts. This chain links TRBV28 with TRBJ1-6, with TRBD1 as a possible D gene (5 bases). Germline CDR1 reads MDHEN; CDR2 reads SYDVKM. V lost 6 bases and J 5 bases, leaving 11 bases between the germline ends. This CDR3 has 14 amino acids. CDR3 residues: CASRGTGDNSPLHF. The CDR3 nucleotides read TGTGCCAGCAGGGGGACGGGGGATAATTCACCCCTCCACTTT.

The DNA for the CDR3 is TGCGCCAGCAGCCAAGGGCGGGCTAGCGGGACGTACGAGCAGTACTTC. This translates into CASSQGRASGTYEQYF. The rearrangement uses TRBV4-1 and TRBJ2-7; 9 bases line up with TRBD2. The V segment lost 1 base and the J segment 4 bases; nucleotides outside the gene matches: 8. CDR1 is MGHRA and CDR2 is YSYEKL in the germline V gene. The CDR3 is 16 amino acids.

About this clone itself: With only one base between it and a far larger clone, this is likely a read error. V and J are TRBV30 and TRBJ1-1; D call uncertain. Looked up from germline, CDR1 is GTSNPN and CDR2 is SVGIG (reference sequence). The CDR3 covers 10 residues. DNA for the CDR3: TGTGTCTGGAGTCGGGTGGGAGCTTTCTTT. Its translation: CVWSRVGAFF.

This clone was seen ten or more times. The chain carries TRBV28 and TRBJ1-5; D unclear. Germline loops: CDR1 MDHEN, CDR2 SYDVKM. This CDR3 has 12 amino acids. The V gene lost 6 bases and the J gene lost 7 bases, with 10 bases spanning the gap. In DNA, the CDR3 is TGTGCCAGCAGCCGGTTGGCGCAGCCCCAGCATTTT. It codes for CASSRLAQPQHF.

This clone is a singleton in its sample. The chain employs TRBV6-6 and TRBJ1-5; the match to TRBD1 covers 10 bases. The CDR3 spans 15 residues. V lost 5 bases, J lost 6 bases, and 7 bases stayed unmatched. Per the germline V gene, CDR1 is MNHNY and CDR2 is SVGAGI (reference sequence). The CDR3 DNA is TGTGCCAGCAGTCCCTCCAGGGACAGGGGTCAGCCCCAGCATTTT. Translation: CASSPSRDRGQPQHF.

Here the CDR3 DNA reads TGTGCCAGCAGCGTGGCCGGGGGTGGTGGCTACACCTTC. Its protein product is CASSVAGGGGYTF. V is TRBV2 and J is TRBJ1-2; D may be TRBD1 (5 bases). V was pared by 6 bases and J by 7 bases, with 15 bases between. Germline CDR1 reads SNHLY; CDR2 reads FYNNEI. The CDR3 extends over 13 amino acids. Together with reference TRBV2 and TRBJ1-2, the CDR3 gives the full variable domain: EPEVTQTPSHQVTQMGQEVILRCVPISNHLYFYWYRQILGQKVEFLVSFYNNEISEKSEIFDDQFSVERPDGSNFTLKIRSTKLEDSAMYFCASSVAGGGGYTFGSGTRLTVV.

This clone was recorded many times. The rearrangement uses TRBV19 and TRBJ2-5, with TRBD2 matching 11 bases. CDR3 length: 14 amino acids. From germline, CDR1 is LNHDA and CDR2 SQIVND (reference sequence). Trimming at V came to 9 bases and at J to 2 bases, leaving 5 bases not matched to a gene. CDR3 protein: CASGRTSGQETQYF. In nucleotides, the CDR3 is TGTGCCAGCGGGAGGACTAGCGGGCAAGAGACCCAGTACTTC.

This chain uses TRBV16 with TRBJ2-7; 10 bases are a match to TRBD2. The CDR3 extends over 18 amino acids. V was pared by 5 bases and J by 5 bases, with 18 bases of the junction left unmatched. CDR1 is KGHSY and CDR2 is FQNENV in the germline V gene. The CDR3 region has the DNA TGTGCCAGCAGCTTCAAGGGTCTAAGCGGGAGGGCCGGGCACGAGCAGTACTTC. Amino acid sequence: CASSFKGLSGRAGHEQYF. The full variable domain, rest sourced from reference TRBV16 and TRBJ2-7, is GEEVAQTPKHLVRGEGQKAKLYCAPIKGHSYVFWYQQVLKNEFKFLISFQNENVFDETGMPKERFSAKCLPNSPCSLEIQATKLEDSAVYFCASSFKGLSGRAGHEQYFGPGTRLTVT.

The CDR3 sequence: CASSQDLGNEQFF. In DNA, the CDR3 is TGTGCCAGCAGCCAAGATCTGGGTAATGAGCAGTTCTTC. The genes are TRBV14 and TRBJ2-1, with D unclear. This CDR3 contains 13 residues. Looked up from germline, CDR1 is SGHDN and CDR2 is FVKESK. V was pared by 0 bases and J by 7 bases, with 7 bases between. The full variable domain, in which reference TRBV14 and TRBJ2-1 provide the parts outside the CDR3, is EAGVTQFPSHSVIEKGQTVTLRCDPISGHDNLYWYRRVMGKEIKFLLHFVKESKQDESGMPNNRFLAERTGGTYSTLKVQPAELEDSGVYFCASSQDLGNEQFFGPGTRLTVL.

V is TRBV2 and J is TRBJ1-2; a possible D gene is TRBD1 (5 bases). Trimming pared 4 bases from V and 4 bases from J, leaving 16 bases between. Germline CDR1 SNHLY, CDR2 FYNNEI. The CDR3 sequence is 15 residues long. The CDR3 DNA follows: TGTGCCAGCAGTGCCCCAACCAGGGTCGGCTATGGCTACACCTTC. Translation gives CASSAPTRVGYGYTF.

This clone was seen many times. The rearrangement links TRBV7-2 to TRBJ1-5; possible D gene TRBD1, 5 bases. The germline gives CDR1 SGHTA, CDR2 FQGNSA. The V gene lost 1 base and the J gene lost 4 bases, with 11 bases spanning the gap. This CDR3 is built from 15 residues. DNA of the CDR3: TGTGCCAGCAGCTTAGGGGTCAGGGAAAATCAGCCCCAGCATTTT. Protein sequence: CASSLGVRENQPQHF. The variable domain in full, with the rest retrieved from reference TRBV7-2 and TRBJ1-5, is GAGVSQSPSNKVTEKGKDVELRCDPISGHTALYWYRQSLGQGLEFLIYFQGNSAPDKSGLPSDRFSAERTGGSVSTLTIQRTQQEDSAVYLCASSLGVRENQPQHFGDGTRLSIL.

The chain uses TRBV29-1 and TRBJ2-7; TRBD1 aligns across 7 bases. This CDR3 comprises 13 residues. After removal of 5 bases from V and 1 base from J, the junction contained 5 bases not matched to a gene. The germline V gene has CDR1 SQVTM and CDR2 ANQGSEA. CDR3 protein: CSVFRQGSYEQYF. The DNA for the CDR3 is TGCAGCGTTTTCAGACAGGGATCCTACGAGCAGTACTTC.

The V call is TRBV7-7, the J call TRBJ1-1, with a possible D match to TRBD1 (5 bases). The CDR3 runs to 13 residues. Per the germline V gene, CDR1 is SSHAT and CDR2 is FNYEAQ (reference sequence). CDR3 residues: CASSRQTNTEAFF. CDR3 nucleotide sequence: TGTGCTAGCTCGAGACAGACTAACACTGAAGCTTTCTTT.

The chain couples TRBV30 to TRBJ2-1; D is undetermined. Trimming took off 0 bases at V and 5 bases at J, with 8 bases between the two ends. The CDR3 runs 13 residues. Germline V lookup: CDR1 GTSNPN, CDR2 SVGIG (reference sequence). Here the CDR3 DNA reads TGTGCCTGGAGTGTACGTGCGGACAATGAGCAGTTCTTC. It translates to CAWSVRADNEQFF.

V and J are TRBV7-9 and TRBJ2-1; 12 bases are a match to TRBD2. The CDR3 totals 15 residues. The ends lost 1 base at V and 15 bases at J; junction bases unmatched: 10. Per germline, CDR1 SEHNR and CDR2 FQNEAQ (reference sequence). CDR3 nucleotides: TGTGCCAGCAGCTTAGAGGGACTAGCGGGTCCTGAGGGGTTCTTC. This sequence encodes CASSLEGLAGPEGFF.

This chain uses TRBV28 with TRBJ2-1; 8 bases map to TRBD2. CDR1 is MDHEN, CDR2 SYDVKM, per germline. The trim removed 11 bases at V and 10 bases at J, leaving 7 bases unmatched. This CDR3 has 11 residues. The chain's CDR3 is CASREGREQFF. In DNA form, the CDR3 reads TGTGCCTCACGGGAGGGGAGGGAGCAGTTCTTC.

CDR3 nucleotides: TGTGCCAGCAGCGTTAGAGCAGCACCTAATGAAAAACTGTTTTTT. Its translation is CASSVRAAPNEKLFF. The chain has TRBV9 and TRBJ1-4; D is unresolved. The CDR3 length is 15 residues. With 2 bases removed from V and 3 bases from J, the gap between germline ends came to 11 bases. Per the germline V gene, CDR1 is SGDLS and CDR2 is YYNGEE.

The chain employs TRBV14 and TRBJ1-5, with 11 bases aligning to TRBD1. Germline CDR1 reads SGHDN; CDR2 reads FVKESK. Trimming removed 3 bases from V and 4 bases from J; junction bases left unmatched: 11. The CDR3 covers 18 residues. The CDR3 loop reads CASSQTRDRGSGNQPQHF. The CDR3 DNA is TGTGCCAGCAGCCAGACCCGGGACAGGGGGAGTGGGAATCAGCCCCAGCATTTT.

For this clone: A far larger clone lies a single base away; this is likely a read error. The CDR3 end shows no conserved phenylalanine or tryptophan, and so a read error is likely. The chain links TRBV30 to TRBJ2-7; the D is unclear. The CDR3 loop spans 11 amino acids. Germline lookup yields CDR1 GTSNPN and CDR2 SVGIG (reference sequence). V lost 5 bases and J 3 bases, leaving 8 bases between the germline ends. CDR3 in amino acids: CAWERNYEQYL. CDR3 sequence (DNA): TGTGCCTGGGAACGTAACTACGAGCAGTACCTC.

V is TRBV11-2 and J is TRBJ2-2, with D tentatively TRBD2 (7 bases). The CDR3 has 13 residues. Looked up from germline, CDR1 is SGHAT and CDR2 is FQNNGV. Between the trimmed V and J ends, which lost 5 bases and 6 bases, there was a span of 10 bases. CDR3: CASSRGGAGELFF. CDR3 DNA: TGTGCCAGCAGCCGCGGGGGCGCCGGGGAGCTGTTTTTT.